A single sample gave rise to the 31 T cell receptor beta chains below, sequenced in a study of blood T cell repertoires in COVID-19. TCRdb's table, derived via immunoSEQ multiplex PCR, lists solely in-frame clones and lacks some. Of 150,000 or so clones listed, approximately 78% are singletons. Sequencing was done on a sample of peripheral blood. Every receptor here comes from a human donor with acute or convalescent COVID-19. The donor label of this sample is uncertain.

The chain has TRBV21-1 and TRBJ2-2; TRBD2 reflects the table's D call only, with no check against the DNA. TRBV21-1 is marked as a pseudogene. The CDR3 covers 14 residues. In nucleotides, the CDR3 is TGTGCCAGCAGCAAGGTCGGGGGCACCGGGGAGCTGTTTTTT. Translation gives CASSKVGGTGELFF.

The rearrangement uses TRBV30 and TRBJ1-2, with a tentative D call TRBD1 (5 bases). The CDR3 spans 12 residues. With 1 base removed from V and 8 bases from J, the gap between germline ends came to 11 bases. Germline V CDR1 and CDR2: GTSNPN, SVGIG (reference sequence). DNA for the CDR3: TGTGCCTGGAGTGGTACGGAGGGGGGCTACACCTTC. It specifies CAWSGTEGGYTF.

This chain connects TRBV6-5 to TRBJ2-4, with a possible D match to TRBD1 (5 bases). Germline V gene data show CDR1 as MNHEY and CDR2 as SVGAGI. The CDR3 covers 13 residues. V lost 4 bases to trimming and J lost 5 bases, with 9 bases between them. The CDR3 loop reads CASSWVGQNIQYF. The CDR3 coding sequence is TGTGCCAGCAGTTGGGTGGGGCAAAACATTCAGTACTTC.

This chain uses TRBV10-2 with TRBJ1-3; D is ambiguous. Trimming shortened V by 10 bases and J by 0 bases, and 13 bases separated the two germline ends. CDR1 is WSHSY and CDR2 is SAAADI in the germline V gene. CDR3 length equals 14 residues. The CDR3 region has the DNA TGCGCCACCAACCCTACAGCCTCTGGAAACACCATATATTTT. Translated: CATNPTASGNTIYF.

This clone was observed a few times. The chain is built from TRBV3-1 (or the pseudogene TRBV3-2) and TRBJ1-6; the match to TRBD1 covers 9 bases. This CDR3 has 15 residues. Germline values: CDR1 LGHDT, CDR2 YNNKEL (reference sequence). After removal of 3 bases from V and 9 bases from J, the junction contained 6 bases not matched to a gene. In DNA form, the CDR3 reads TGTGCCAGCAGCCAGGATGACAGGGGGGTTTCACCCCTCCACTTT. Translated: CASSQDDRGVSPLHF.

CDR3: CASSFSRADTQYF. CDR3 nucleotide sequence: TGTGCCAGCAGCTTTTCTCGCGCAGATACGCAGTATTTT. The chain employs TRBV7-2 and TRBJ2-3; D is ambiguous. The CDR3 is 13 residues long. Germline CDR1 SGHTA, CDR2 FQGNSA. Trimming removed 3 bases from V and 4 bases from J, with 8 bases in between. Together with reference TRBV7-2 and TRBJ2-3, the CDR3 gives the full variable domain: GAGVSQSPSNKVTEKGKDVELRCDPISGHTALYWYRQSLGQGLEFLIYFQGNSAPDKSGLPSDRFSAERTGGSVSTLTIQRTQQEDSAVYLCASSFSRADTQYFGPGTRLTVL.

The V call is TRBV19, the J call TRBJ1-2; perhaps TRBD1 as D (6 bases). CDR1 is LNHDA, CDR2 SQIVND, per germline (reference sequence). Trimming removed 7 bases at V and 0 bases at J, with 15 bases between. The CDR3 consists of 15 residues. The CDR3 sequence is CASTVRGGANYGYTF. For the CDR3, the DNA is TGTGCCAGTACCGTTAGGGGGGGAGCTAACTATGGCTACACCTTC.

The CDR3 nucleotides are TGCGCCAGCAGCTTCGGGACAGATGGTAGCCGGACCGAGCAGTACTTC. Its protein is CASSFGTDGSRTEQYF. V is TRBV5-1 and J is TRBJ2-7, with 7 bases matching TRBD1. V was clipped by 2 bases and J by 6 bases; unmatched bases: 14. The CDR3 consists of 16 residues. Germline assignment: CDR1 SGHRS and CDR2 YFSETQ. The full variable domain, its missing parts supplied by reference TRBV5-1 and TRBJ2-7, is KAGVTQTPRYLIKTRGQQVTLSCSPISGHRSVSWYQQTPGQGLQFLFEYFSETQRNKGNFPGRFSGRQFSNSRSEMNVSTLELGDSALYLCASSFGTDGSRTEQYFGPGTRLTVT.

This clone has a single count. The chain carries TRBV30 and TRBJ2-2; 7 bases line up with TRBD1. Germline CDR1 reads GTSNPN; CDR2 reads SVGIG (reference sequence). The CDR3 spans 15 residues. The junction had 6 bases not matched to a gene; V was cut back by 3 bases and J by 2 bases. This CDR3 is CAWRRQGINTGELFF. CDR3 DNA: TGTGCCTGGAGGAGACAGGGTATCAACACCGGGGAGCTGTTTTTT.

This chain links TRBV19 with TRBJ1-6, with 11 bases lining up with TRBD1. Germline V CDR1 and CDR2: LNHDA, SQIVND (reference sequence). V dropped 4 bases and J dropped 10; count of bases not matched to a gene: 12. This CDR3 is 17 amino acids long. The CDR3 DNA is TGTGCCAGTAGTACCCTGGGACAGGGGGTTCGTAAGTCACCCCTCCACTTT. Protein sequence: CASSTLGQGVRKSPLHF.

The V call is TRBV30, the J call TRBJ1-1; 9 bases line up with TRBD1. Trimming cost V 1 base and J 2 bases; bases outside gene matches: 5. This CDR3 has 15 amino acids. The germline V gene has CDR1 GTSNPN and CDR2 SVGIG (reference sequence). CDR3 DNA sequence: TGTGCCTGGAGTGCGGGACAGGGCCGAAACACTGAAGCTTTCTTT. Translation gives CAWSAGQGRNTEAFF.

The rearrangement joins TRBV2 to TRBJ2-1; D is perhaps TRBD2 (5 bases). V was pared by 4 bases and J by 6 bases, with 16 bases between. The CDR3 contains 15 residues. Germline V lookup: CDR1 SNHLY, CDR2 FYNNEI. This CDR3 is CASSAGITSGNEQFF. The CDR3 nucleotides are TGTGCCAGCAGTGCCGGGATTACGAGTGGCAATGAGCAGTTCTTC.

There are a few counts of this clone. This rearrangement joins TRBV6-2 or TRBV6-3 to TRBJ2-2; a weak D match, TRBD2 (6 bases). Trimming stripped 7 bases from V and 1 base from J, with 19 bases between. The CDR3 is made up of 17 amino acids. The V gene's germline CDR1 is MNHEY and CDR2 SVGEGT. In nucleotides, the CDR3 is TGTGCCAGCATCCCCCTGGGGCTAGCGAGGAACACCGGGGAGCTGTTTTTT. This gives the protein CASIPLGLARNTGELFF.

This clone showed up just once. This chain connects TRBV2 to TRBJ1-5; maybe TRBD1 (5 bases). V was trimmed by 2 bases and J by 2 bases, leaving 10 bases between them. The CDR3 spans 15 residues. Germline-derived CDR1 and CDR2 are SNHLY and FYNNEI. Here the CDR3 reads CASSENRWGNQPQHF. CDR3 bases: TGTGCCAGCAGTGAAAACAGGTGGGGCAATCAGCCCCAGCATTTT.

The chain has TRBV5-4 and TRBJ2-7, with 11 nucleotides matching TRBD1. J was trimmed by 4 bases and V by 1 base; bases with no gene match: 4. The germline V gene has CDR1 SGHNT and CDR2 YYREEE (reference sequence). CDR3 length: 15 amino acids. The CDR3 region is CASSLMDRGLYEQYF. The CDR3 DNA is TGTGCCAGCAGCTTGATGGACAGGGGGCTTTACGAGCAGTACTTC.

The rearrangement uses TRBV7-9 and TRBJ1-2; perhaps TRBD1 as D (5 bases). The V gene lost 1 base and the J gene lost 4 bases, with 10 bases spanning the gap. The germline V gene encodes CDR1 SEHNR and CDR2 FQNEAQ (reference sequence). The CDR3 has 14 residues. CDR3 protein: CASSLVEGIYGYTF. Here the CDR3 DNA reads TGTGCCAGCAGCTTAGTGGAGGGGATCTATGGCTACACCTTC.

The V gene is TRBV5-6, the J gene TRBJ1-1, with 8 nucleotides matching TRBD1. V shed 5 bases, J shed 12 bases, and the junction held 9 bases outside the gene matches. The CDR3 has 12 amino acids. CDR1 is SGHDT and CDR2 is YYEEEE in the germline V gene. The CDR3 here is CASSLRQGRTFF. CDR3 DNA: TGTGCCAGCAGTTTGAGACAGGGGAGGACTTTCTTT. The full variable domain, in which reference TRBV5-6 and TRBJ1-1 provide the parts outside the CDR3, is DAGVTQSPTHLIKTRGQQVTLRCSPKSGHDTVSWYQQALGQGPQFIFQYYEEEERQRGNFPDRFSGHQFPNYSSELNVNALLLGDSALYLCASSLRQGRTFFGQGTRLTVV.

This sequence joins TRBV30 and TRBJ1-2; D possibly corresponds to TRBD1 (5 bases). Trimming removed 2 bases at V and 5 bases at J, with 12 bases between. CDR3 length: 13 residues. Germline V gene sequence: CDR1 GTSNPN, CDR2 SVGIG (reference sequence). The CDR3 region is CAWSRRGGYGYTF. CDR3 DNA: TGTGCCTGGAGTCGGCGGGGCGGATATGGCTACACCTTC.

This rearrangement joins TRBV4-1 to TRBJ1-5; D is perhaps TRBD1 (5 bases). Trimming removed 1 base at V and 0 bases at J, with 19 bases between. Germline CDR1 is MGHRA and CDR2 is YSYEKL. This CDR3 comprises 19 residues. The CDR3 region has the DNA TGCGCCAGCAGCCAAGGGGCCGTGGCAGGGCTCTATAGCAATCAGCCCCAGCATTTT. Its translation is CASSQGAVAGLYSNQPQHF.

This clone was detected only once. The chain couples TRBV4-2 to TRBJ1-2; 7 nucleotides line up with TRBD1. The ends lost 0 bases at V and 8 bases at J; junction bases unmatched: 3. Germline V lookup: CDR1 LGHNA, CDR2 YNFKEQ. The CDR3 contains 13 residues. In DNA form, the CDR3 reads TGTGCCAGCAGCCAAGATACAGGGGACGGCTACACCTTC. It specifies CASSQDTGDGYTF.

This chain joins TRBV11-2 and TRBJ1-3; D gene uncertain. Trimming stripped 3 bases from V and 0 bases from J, with 9 bases between. The CDR3 extends over 15 amino acids. CDR1 SGHAT and CDR2 FQNNGV come from the germline V gene. The CDR3 spells CASSFTEHSGNTIYF. As DNA, the CDR3 is TGTGCCAGCAGCTTTACAGAGCACTCTGGAAACACCATATATTTT.

The V gene is TRBV11-2, the J gene TRBJ2-5; 11 bases are shared with TRBD1. The CDR3 is 17 residues long. The V segment lost 6 bases and the J segment 5 bases; nucleotides outside the gene matches: 14. Per germline, CDR1 SGHAT and CDR2 FQNNGV. CDR3 sequence: CASSRTGGVGWKETQYF. CDR3 DNA: TGTGCCAGCAGTCGGACAGGGGGCGTAGGTTGGAAGGAGACCCAGTACTTC.

In its sample, this clone was seen a few times. The chain has TRBV19 and TRBJ1-6; D gene ambiguous. CDR1 and CDR2 from the germline V gene are LNHDA and SQIVND (reference sequence). Trimming removed 5 bases from V and 5 bases from J, with 10 bases in between. The CDR3 extends over 14 amino acids. This chain's CDR3 is CASSAERDNSPLHF. In nucleotides, the CDR3 is TGTGCCAGTAGTGCCGAAAGAGATAATTCACCCCTCCACTTT.

The chain combines TRBV11-1 with TRBJ1-1; 7 nucleotides line up with TRBD1. After removal of 5 bases from V and 8 bases from J, the junction contained 5 bases not matched to a gene. The CDR3 sequence is 12 residues long. Germline V CDR1 and CDR2: SGHAT, FQDESV (reference sequence). The CDR3 nucleotides are TGTGCCAGCAGCCGAGACAGGGTAGAAGCTTTCTTT. Protein product: CASSRDRVEAFF.

J is TRBJ2-2 and V is TRBV10-3, with TRBD2 identical over 11 bases. The CDR3 totals 21 residues. CDR1 ENHRY and CDR2 SYGVKD come from the germline V gene. Trimming at V came to 5 bases and at J to 3 bases, leaving 20 bases not matched to a gene. Written as DNA, the CDR3 is TGTGCCATCAGTCATTCCAGACAGCGCCAAACTAGCGGGGGAGACACCGGGGAGCTGTTTTTT. Translation: CAISHSRQRQTSGGDTGELFF.

The chain couples TRBV5-1 to TRBJ2-7, with D tentatively TRBD1 (5 bases). Germline CDR1 reads SGHRS; CDR2 reads YFSETQ. Trimming removed 4 bases at V and 3 bases at J, with 17 bases between. The length of the CDR3 is 15 residues. This chain's CDR3 is CASSQQLSGYYEQYF. The CDR3 bases are TGCGCCAGCAGCCAACAACTTTCAGGGTACTACGAGCAGTACTTC. Complete variable domain (other parts from reference TRBV5-1 and TRBJ2-7): KAGVTQTPRYLIKTRGQQVTLSCSPISGHRSVSWYQQTPGQGLQFLFEYFSETQRNKGNFPGRFSGRQFSNSRSEMNVSTLELGDSALYLCASSQQLSGYYEQYFGPGTRLTVT.

A note on this clone: The identical CDR3 is also encoded by other nucleotide sequences in the sample. The chain has TRBV7-2 and TRBJ2-3; D perhaps matches TRBD1 (6 bases). Per the germline V gene, CDR1 is SGHTA and CDR2 is FQGNSA. This CDR3 region has 15 residues. Trimming took off 3 bases at V and 0 bases at J, with 10 bases between the two ends. For the CDR3, the DNA is TGTGCCAGCAGCTTGGGTACAGGGAGCACAGATACGCAGTATTTT. Amino acids: CASSLGTGSTDTQYF.

The chain combines TRBV4-3 with TRBJ1-1, with TRBD1 as a possible D gene (5 bases). Germline lookup yields CDR1 LGHNA and CDR2 YSLEER. The germline V and J ends were trimmed by 1 base and 4 bases, with 13 bases remaining between them. This CDR3 region has 15 residues. CDR3 coding DNA: TGCGCCAGCAGCCAAGTCCCGGACACGGGCACTGAAGCTTTCTTT. As protein: CASSQVPDTGTEAFF.

The chain carries TRBV6-5 and TRBJ1-2; 8 nucleotides line up with TRBD1. Per germline, CDR1 MNHEY and CDR2 SVGAGI. V gave up 6 bases and J gave up 8 bases; unmatched junction bases: 11. The CDR3 runs 14 residues. Written as DNA, the CDR3 is TGTGCCAGCAGACCCGGACAGGGTGTGGGAGGCTACACCTTC. This translates into CASRPGQGVGGYTF.

The V call is TRBV6-2 or TRBV6-3, the J call TRBJ1-5; 7 bases line up with TRBD1. The CDR3 is made up of 13 amino acids. J lost 7 bases, V lost 5 bases, and 5 bases had no gene match. Germline V CDR1 and CDR2: MNHEY, SVGEGT. The CDR3 DNA follows: TGTGCCAGCAGTGGACAGGAGTGGCAGCCCCAGCATTTT. This gives the protein CASSGQEWQPQHF.

This rearrangement joins TRBV9 to TRBJ1-2; 8 nucleotides agree with TRBD1. The CDR3 consists of 15 residues. Germline lookup yields CDR1 SGDLS and CDR2 YYNGEE. V dropped 4 bases and J dropped 9; count of bases not matched to a gene: 14. The chain's CDR3 is CASSTYSPGQARYTF. In DNA, the CDR3 is TGTGCCAGCAGCACCTATAGCCCGGGACAGGCTCGCTACACCTTC.